This TCR beta chain was observed in a study of blood T cell repertoires in COVID-19. V lost 1 base, J lost 6 bases, and 7 bases stayed unmatched. This CDR3 has 14 amino acids. Germline CDR1 and CDR2: SQVTM and ANQGSEA. TCRdb's table, derived via immunoSEQ multiplex PCR, lists solely in-frame clones and lacks some. Here the sample spans about 43,000 clones, 87% being singletons. The material sequenced was peripheral blood. This sequence originates from a woman at least 80 years old with active COVID-19. The chain joins TRBV29-1 to TRBJ1-2, with 8 bases fitting TRBD1. The CDR3 DNA reads TGCAGCGTTGAAGTGGCGGACAGGGTCGATGGCTACACCTTC. Translating it yields CSVEVADRVDGYTF.